Each of the 9 T cell receptor beta chains below was sequenced from the same sample in a study of T cells in Graves' hyperthyroidism and ophthalmopathy. Amplified TCR beta CDR3 regions came from RNA transcripts. First-round RT-PCR of the TCR CDR3 relied on the HTBI primer set. Each CDR3 protein is one row after TCRdb ran MiXCR on the multiplex PCR reads. The table has roughly 400,000 distinct CDR3 sequences, around a sixth seen once. The sequencing sample was made of blood. These receptors were taken from a woman aged 18 to 35 with Graves' hyperthyroidism that later progressed to Graves' ophthalmopathy.

A remark on this clonotype: A read error may be the cause here, since a much bigger clone is one base away. The rearrangement uses TRBV7-4 and TRBJ2-1; TRBD2 is a possible D gene (6 bases). Trimming stripped 1 base from V and 6 bases from J, with 10 bases between. Looked up from germline, CDR1 is SGHVT and CDR2 is SQSDAQ. This CDR3 contains 14 residues. CDR3 sequence (DNA): TGTGCCAGCAGCTTAGAGGCGGGACCCAATGAGCAGTTCTTC. The encoded protein is CASSLEAGPNEQFF.

The chain is built from TRBV29-1 and TRBJ1-4; no firm D call. The V and J ends lost 6 bases and 5 bases respectively, with 13 bases between them. Germline loops: CDR1 SQVTM, CDR2 ANQGSEA. The CDR3 is made up of 13 amino acids. The CDR3 protein is CSVEPLGNEKLFF. CDR3 DNA sequence: TGCAGCGTCGAACCCCTCGGAAATGAAAAACTGTTTTTT.

This clonotype was found many times. The rearrangement uses TRBV7-9 and TRBJ2-1; a possible D gene is TRBD1 (6 bases). The germline V and J ends were trimmed by 5 bases and 3 bases, with 14 bases remaining between them. The germline gives CDR1 SEHNR, CDR2 FQNEAQ (reference sequence). CDR3 length: 15 residues. The CDR3 reads CASSRPQGFYNEQFF. The DNA for the CDR3 is TGTGCCAGCAGCCGACCACAGGGTTTCTACAATGAGCAGTTCTTC.

In its sample, this clonotype was seen many times. The rearrangement uses TRBV3-1 and TRBJ2-1, with D possibly called TRBD1 or TRBD2 (6 bases each). CDR3 length: 15 residues. With 0 bases removed from V and 5 bases from J, the gap between germline ends came to 11 bases. Germline V CDR1 and CDR2: LGHDT, YNNKEL (reference sequence). CDR3 sequence (DNA): TGTGCCAGCAGCCAAGACAAGGAGGGGGACAATGAGCAGTTCTTC. Amino acid sequence: CASSQDKEGDNEQFF.

In the case of this clonotype: One junction end disagrees with the germline gene, perhaps due to a read error. The V gene is TRBV28, the J gene TRBJ1-6; 8 bases map to TRBD1. The CDR3 has 16 residues. Germline loops: CDR1 MDHEN, CDR2 SYDVKM. The CDR3 DNA is TGTGCCAGCGGTCGACAGGGGAGCTCCTATAATTCACCCCTACACTTT. Its protein product is CASGRQGSSYNSPLHF.

This clonotype is a singleton in its sample. The rearrangement uses TRBV9 and TRBJ1-6; D perhaps matches TRBD1 (5 bases). V dropped 3 bases and J dropped 10 bases, with 11 bases sitting between them. CDR1 SGDLS and CDR2 YYNGEE come from the germline V gene. The CDR3 extends over 13 amino acids. Written as DNA, the CDR3 is TGTGCCAGCAGCGGAACAGGATCATCACCCCTCCACTTT. Protein product: CASSGTGSSPLHF.

This clonotype occurred many times. V and J are TRBV7-3 and TRBJ2-2; D tentatively reads TRBD1 or TRBD2 (6 bases each). Germline V gene lookup returns CDR1 SGHTA and CDR2 FQGTGA. Trimming removed 2 bases at V and 10 bases at J, with 17 bases between. The CDR3 contains 15 residues. The CDR3 DNA is TGTGCCAGCAGCTTATGGGGGGCTGCTTACGAGGAGCTGTTTTTT. Protein product: CASSLWGAAYEELFF.

This clonotype has a count of ten or more. The chain recombines TRBV27 with TRBJ2-7, with D possibly TRBD2 on 6 matching bases. CDR3 length: 16 amino acids. CDR1 MNHEY and CDR2 SMNVEV come from the germline V gene (reference sequence). Trimming took off 5 bases at V and 6 bases at J, with 23 bases between the two ends. In nucleotides, the CDR3 is TGTGCCAGCAGTCCACCAAGCCCCGGGGGACCCGGCGAGCAGTACTTC. Its translation is CASSPPSPGGPGEQYF.

This clonotype was observed at least ten times. The V call is TRBV10-3, the J call TRBJ1-1; weak D call: TRBD1 (5 bases). V shed 3 bases and J shed 4 bases, with 15 bases lying between them. Germline-derived CDR1 and CDR2 are ENHRY and SYGVKD. The CDR3 extends over 15 amino acids. As DNA, the CDR3 is TGTGCCATCAGTGAATTCGCAGGGTTAGGCACTGAAGCTTTCTTT. This gives the protein CAISEFAGLGTEAFF.